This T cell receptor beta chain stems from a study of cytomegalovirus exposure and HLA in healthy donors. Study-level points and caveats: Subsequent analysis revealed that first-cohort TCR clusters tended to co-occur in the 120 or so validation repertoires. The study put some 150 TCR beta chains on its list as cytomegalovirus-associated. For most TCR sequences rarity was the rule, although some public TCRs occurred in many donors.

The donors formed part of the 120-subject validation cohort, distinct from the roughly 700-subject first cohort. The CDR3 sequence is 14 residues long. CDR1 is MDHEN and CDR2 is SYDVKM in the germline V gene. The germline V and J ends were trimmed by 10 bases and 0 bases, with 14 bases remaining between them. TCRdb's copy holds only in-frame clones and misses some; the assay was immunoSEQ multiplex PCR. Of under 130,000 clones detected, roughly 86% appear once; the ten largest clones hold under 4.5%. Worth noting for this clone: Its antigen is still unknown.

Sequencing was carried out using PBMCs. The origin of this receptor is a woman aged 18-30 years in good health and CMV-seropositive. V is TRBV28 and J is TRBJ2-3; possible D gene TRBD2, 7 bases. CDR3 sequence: CATKGGGSTDTQYF. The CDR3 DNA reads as TGTGCCACCAAAGGGGGGGGTAGCACAGATACGCAGTATTTT.